A single sample is the source of the 27 T cell receptor beta chains below, sequenced in a study of T-cell memory formation after mild COVID-19. MiXCR, applied by TCRdb to the 5' RACE reads, yields one record per CDR3 protein. Of 450,000 to 700,000 distinct CDR3 sequences listed, about a sixth are singletons. The sequencing input was PBMCs or a T cell subset sorted from them (not recorded which). These receptors came from an adult woman who had mild COVID-19 (a few samples of this study predate the infection). Cell type and time point are not known.

This clonotype was counted a few times. The V call is TRBV4-3, the J call TRBJ1-4; 12 bases fit TRBD1. Looked up from germline, CDR1 is LGHNA and CDR2 is YSLEER. The CDR3 is made up of 14 amino acids. The J segment lost 9 bases and the V segment lost 4 bases, leaving 3 bases of the junction unmatched. The CDR3 DNA reads TGCGCCAGCAGCCTCGGGACAGGGGGCAAAAAACTGTTTTTT. Encoded protein: CASSLGTGGKKLFF.

V usage is TRBV20-1 and J usage is TRBJ2-7; D unclear. Trimming removed 4 bases at V and 1 base at J, with 8 bases between. This CDR3 is 12 amino acids long. Germline CDR1 is DFQATT and CDR2 is SNEGSKA (reference sequence). CDR3 sequence: CSATDGSYEQYF. The CDR3 DNA is TGCAGTGCTACGGACGGATCCTACGAGCAGTACTTC.

V usage is TRBV7-9 and J usage is TRBJ2-1, with D maybe TRBD1 (5 bases). The germline V gene has CDR1 SEHNR and CDR2 FQNEAQ (reference sequence). The V end lost 1 base, the J end lost 6 bases, and 13 bases lay between the germline ends. The CDR3 is made up of 15 amino acids. The CDR3 loop is CASSLGAGKANEQFF. In DNA, the CDR3 is TGTGCCAGCAGCTTAGGGGCAGGGAAAGCCAATGAGCAGTTCTTC.

The V gene is TRBV6-1, the J gene TRBJ2-1; D not resolved. Trimming cost V 3 bases and J 4 bases, with 7 bases left between them. CDR1 is MNHNS and CDR2 is SASEGT in the germline V gene. CDR3 size: 13 residues. CDR3 DNA: TGTGCCAGCAGTGACGGGCAGTACAATGAGCAGTTCTTC. This sequence encodes CASSDGQYNEQFF.

This clonotype was picked up a small number of times. This chain joins TRBV18 and TRBJ1-3; D unresolved. Between the trimmed V and J ends, which lost 3 bases and 1 base, there was a span of 7 bases. Germline CDR1 is KGHSH and CDR2 is LQKENI. This CDR3 has 14 amino acids. CDR3 amino acids: CASSPQESGNTIYF. The CDR3, as DNA: TGTGCCAGCTCACCTCAGGAATCTGGAAACACCATATATTTT.

The chain has TRBV2 and TRBJ1-4, with D perhaps TRBD1 (5 bases). Germline V lookup: CDR1 SNHLY, CDR2 FYNNEI. This CDR3 has 12 residues. Trimming took 7 bases from V and 8 from J, leaving 11 bases between them. CDR3 in DNA: TGTGCCAGCAACGCCGACAGAGAAAAACTGTTTTTT. Translated: CASNADREKLFF. The full variable domain, completed using reference TRBV2 and TRBJ1-4, is EPEVTQTPSHQVTQMGQEVILRCVPISNHLYFYWYRQILGQKVEFLVSFYNNEISEKSEIFDDQFSVERPDGSNFTLKIRSTKLEDSAMYFCASNADREKLFFGSGTQLSVL.

This clonotype was seen more than once but under ten times. This chain uses TRBV6-1 with TRBJ1-5; TRBD1 might be the D (5 bases). This CDR3 is built from 14 residues. From germline, CDR1 is MNHNS and CDR2 SASEGT. Trimming took 1 base from V and 4 from J, leaving 8 bases between them. The DNA of the CDR3 is TGTGCCAGCAGTGAAGGGTCAGGGAATCAGCCCCAGCATTTT. Its translation is CASSEGSGNQPQHF.

The chain recombines TRBV24-1 with TRBJ2-2; D possibly corresponds to TRBD1 (6 bases). CDR1 is KGHDR, CDR2 SFDVKD, per germline. The CDR3 runs to 17 residues. With 3 bases removed from V and 6 bases from J, the gap between germline ends came to 19 bases. The CDR3: CATSDRHSRGTPGELFF. CDR3 DNA sequence: TGTGCCACCAGTGATCGGCACTCGAGGGGGACGCCCGGGGAGCTGTTTTTT.

The genes are TRBV11-1 and TRBJ2-5; 7 nucleotides align to TRBD2. The J segment lost 2 bases and the V segment lost 0 bases, leaving 9 bases of the junction unmatched. This CDR3 is 17 amino acids long. Germline lookup yields CDR1 SGHAT and CDR2 FQDESV (reference sequence). In DNA form, the CDR3 reads TGTGCCAGCAGCTTAGCGAGCGGGGTTGGGCGGCAAGAGACCCAGTACTTC. Encoded protein: CASSLASGVGRQETQYF.

The table lists this clonotype with a few counts. This rearrangement joins TRBV7-8 to TRBJ1-2; 11 bases match TRBD1. Germline V gives CDR1 SGHVS, CDR2 FQNEAQ. V lost 1 base and J lost 8; bases outside the gene matches: 9. The CDR3 length is 16 residues. The CDR3 is CASSLVLGQGGGGYTF. CDR3 sequence (DNA): TGTGCCAGCAGCTTAGTCCTGGGACAGGGGGGCGGGGGCTACACCTTC.

This clonotype was counted at least ten times. This rearrangement joins TRBV2 to TRBJ2-3; 10 nucleotides align to TRBD2. With V trimmed by 2 bases and J by 4 bases, 12 bases remained unmatched. Looked up from germline, CDR1 is SNHLY and CDR2 is FYNNEI. The CDR3 covers 18 residues. As DNA, the CDR3 is TGTGCCAGCAGTGAATTCCCCATGAGCGGGGGGGGGGCAGATACGCAGTATTTT. This gives the protein CASSEFPMSGGGADTQYF.

The rearrangement uses TRBV10-2 and TRBJ2-3; D might be TRBD2 (5 bases). CDR1 is WSHSY and CDR2 is SAAADI in the germline V gene. Deletions cut 2 bases from V and 0 bases from J, with 15 bases between. This CDR3 comprises 17 residues. CDR3 bases: TGCGCCAGCAGTGAGAGCGGTCTGATTTCTAGCACAGATACGCAGTATTTT. Amino acid sequence: CASSESGLISSTDTQYF.

This clonotype appeared a few times. DNA for the CDR3: TGTGCCAGCAGCCGAGTAATCCAAGAGACCCAGTACTTC. As protein: CASSRVIQETQYF. V gene TRBV7-9 combines with J gene TRBJ2-5; D is unresolved. CDR3 size: 13 residues. The germline CDR1 and CDR2 sequences are SEHNR and FQNEAQ (reference sequence). V was clipped by 5 bases and J by 1 base, with 8 bases between them.

This clonotype showed up many times. The rearrangement joins TRBV11-2 to TRBJ2-1; TRBD2 aligns across 10 bases. The CDR3 sequence is 13 residues long. Germline V gene data show CDR1 as SGHAT and CDR2 as FQNNGV. V lost 5 bases, J lost 8 bases, and 3 bases stayed unmatched. The CDR3 coding sequence is TGTGCCAGCAGCCTAGCGGGAGTCGATGAGCAGTTCTTC. Its protein product is CASSLAGVDEQFF. Drawing the rest from reference TRBV11-2 and TRBJ2-1, the complete variable domain is EAGVAQSPRYKIIEKRQSVAFWCNPISGHATLYWYQQILGQGPKLLIQFQNNGVVDDSQLPKDRFSAERLKGVDSTLKIQPAKLEDSAVYLCASSLAGVDEQFFGPGTRLTVL.

The table lists this clonotype with many counts. The V gene is TRBV20-1, the J gene TRBJ2-5; 8 positions agree with TRBD1. The CDR3 spans 16 residues. Unmatched junction bases numbered 12, after V lost 2 bases and J lost 4 bases. Germline-derived CDR1 and CDR2 are DFQATT and SNEGSKA (reference sequence). CDR3 sequence: CSARTATGERRETQYF. In DNA, the CDR3 is TGCAGTGCTAGAACAGCGACAGGGGAGCGGCGAGAGACCCAGTACTTC.

Many counts were recorded for this clonotype. The chain has TRBV20-1 and TRBJ2-7; TRBD1 matches 7 bases. Trimming removed 2 bases from V and 3 bases from J; junction bases left unmatched: 7. From germline, CDR1 is DFQATT and CDR2 SNEGSKA (reference sequence). The CDR3 sequence is 14 residues long. The CDR3 loop is CSARRPGQDYEQYF. CDR3 in DNA: TGCAGTGCTAGAAGACCTGGACAGGACTACGAGCAGTACTTC.

This clonotype was seen at least ten times. CDR3 sequence reads: CASSAGQGPYEQYF. As DNA, the CDR3 is TGTGCCAGTAGTGCGGGACAGGGGCCCTACGAGCAGTACTTC. This rearrangement joins TRBV19 to TRBJ2-7, with 10 bases identical to TRBD1. Germline-derived CDR1 and CDR2 are LNHDA and SQIVND (reference sequence). With 5 bases clipped from V and 2 bases from J, the junction kept 3 bases outside the gene matches. This CDR3 comprises 14 residues. Variable domain in full (rest from reference TRBV19 and TRBJ2-7): DGGITQSPKYLFRKEGQNVTLSCEQNLNHDAMYWYRQDPGQGLRLIYYSQIVNDFQKGDIAEGYSVSREKKESFPLTVTSAQKNPTAFYLCASSAGQGPYEQYFGPGTRLTVT.

This clonotype was observed many times. The chain recombines TRBV7-3 with TRBJ2-1; 9 bases map to TRBD2. The junction had 4 bases not matched to a gene; V was cut back by 5 bases and J by 2 bases. CDR1 and CDR2 from the germline V gene are SGHTA and FQGTGA. The CDR3 is made up of 15 amino acids. CDR3 bases: TGTGCCAGCAGCCTGACTAGCGGAACCTACAATGAGCAGTTCTTC. This gives the protein CASSLTSGTYNEQFF. Complete variable domain (other parts from reference TRBV7-3 and TRBJ2-1): GAGVSQTPSNKVTEKGKYVELRCDPISGHTALYWYRQSLGQGPEFLIYFQGTGAADDSGLPNDRFFAVRPEGSVSTLKIQRTERGDSAVYLCASSLTSGTYNEQFFGPGTRLTVL.

The genes are TRBV14 and TRBJ2-2; D may be TRBD2 (5 bases). Looked up from germline, CDR1 is SGHDN and CDR2 is FVKESK. V dropped 3 bases and J dropped 7 bases, with 21 bases sitting between them. CDR3 length: 17 amino acids. The CDR3 DNA follows: TGTGCCAGCAGCCACACGAGAACCTCGTCGGGGATCGGGGAGCTGTTTTTT. Protein: CASSHTRTSSGIGELFF. Full variable domain (missing parts from reference TRBV14 and TRBJ2-2): EAGVTQFPSHSVIEKGQTVTLRCDPISGHDNLYWYRRVMGKEIKFLLHFVKESKQDESGMPNNRFLAERTGGTYSTLKVQPAELEDSGVYFCASSHTRTSSGIGELFFGEGSRLTVL.

The V call is TRBV7-9, the J call TRBJ1-5; 7 bases match TRBD1. The junction had 8 bases not matched to a gene; V was cut back by 5 bases and J by 7 bases. The CDR3 has 14 amino acids. Per the germline V gene, CDR1 is SEHNR and CDR2 is FQNEAQ (reference sequence). The CDR3 reads CASSRDRVEQPQHF. The CDR3, as DNA: TGTGCCAGCAGCCGAGACAGGGTAGAACAGCCCCAGCATTTT.

The rearrangement joins TRBV27 to TRBJ1-1; possible D gene TRBD1, 5 bases. The germline V gene has CDR1 MNHEY and CDR2 SMNVEV (reference sequence). The CDR3 is 14 residues long. With 5 bases removed from V and 3 bases from J, the gap between germline ends came to 13 bases. The DNA of the CDR3 is TGTGCCAGCAGTCGCAATGAGGGGTACACTGAAGCTTTCTTT. It yields the protein CASSRNEGYTEAFF.

The rearrangement uses TRBV28 and TRBJ1-2; no firm D call. Germline CDR1 reads MDHEN; CDR2 reads SYDVKM. V shed 3 bases and J shed 5 bases, with 25 bases lying between them. The CDR3 is 18 residues long. The CDR3 DNA reads TGTGCCAGCAGTTTTCAGCGGACGGTTAACGGTCGGGCTTATGGCTACACCTTC. It encodes CASSFQRTVNGRAYGYTF.

The chain employs TRBV6-5 and TRBJ1-2; unclear D gene. Per the germline V gene, CDR1 is MNHEY and CDR2 is SVGAGI. V was pared by 3 bases and J by 8 bases, with 7 bases between. The CDR3 totals 11 residues. The CDR3 loop reads CASSYGEGYTF. DNA of the CDR3: TGTGCCAGCAGTTATGGGGAGGGCTACACCTTC.

This clonotype was seen only a few times. The V gene is TRBV7-9, the J gene TRBJ2-7; D remains unclear. V was pared by 0 bases and J by 5 bases, with 8 bases between. Germline V CDR1 and CDR2: SEHNR, FQNEAQ (reference sequence). The CDR3 length is 13 residues. DNA of the CDR3: TGTGCCAGCAGCTTAGCCGAGGTCCACGAGCAGTACTTC. Translated: CASSLAEVHEQYF.

Only a few counts were recorded for this clonotype. This chain connects TRBV2 to TRBJ2-1, with 7 bases that match TRBD1. CDR1 SNHLY and CDR2 FYNNEI come from the germline V gene. Germline trimming cut 6 bases from V and 5 bases from J; bases unmatched to any gene: 10. The CDR3 loop spans 15 amino acids. The CDR3 loop reads CASRRPGQSNNEQFF. The DNA for the CDR3 is TGTGCCAGCAGAAGACCGGGACAGAGTAACAATGAGCAGTTCTTC.

This chain joins TRBV14 and TRBJ1-1; a possible D gene is TRBD1 (6 bases). CDR1 SGHDN and CDR2 FVKESK come from the germline V gene. V was cut by 0 bases and J by 3 bases, with 11 bases left in between. This CDR3 is built from 15 residues. CDR3 coding DNA: TGTGCCAGCAGCCAAGATAGGCACAGGGACACTGAAGCTTTCTTT. It codes for CASSQDRHRDTEAFF.

The J gene is TRBJ2-2, the V gene TRBV29-1; no definite D call. Trimming left V 2 bases short and J 6 bases short, with 10 bases between. Germline CDR1 SQVTM, CDR2 ANQGSEA. CDR3 length: 13 residues. CDR3 in DNA: TGCAGCGTTGAATTGAGGCTAGCCGGGGAGCTGTTTTTT. Translation gives CSVELRLAGELFF.